This T cell receptor beta chain appears in the sequencing data of a study of blood T cell repertoires in COVID-19. Method: immunoSEQ multiplex PCR; TCRdb's copy keeps in-frame clones and lacks some. Seen here are tens of thousands of clones, approximately 83% observed once, and the top ten hold around 29%. Trimming took 7 bases from V and 4 from J; bases not matched to a gene: 3. This CDR3 region has 13 residues. Looked up from germline, CDR1 is LNHDA and CDR2 is SQIVND (reference sequence). This sequence was found in a woman older than 75 with active or convalescent COVID-19. The sequenced sample consisted of peripheral blood. V and J are TRBV19 and TRBJ2-7; 11 bases fit TRBD2. This CDR3 reads CASKGTSGYEQYF. CDR3 nucleotide sequence: TGTGCCAGTAAGGGGACTAGCGGATACGAGCAGTACTTC.